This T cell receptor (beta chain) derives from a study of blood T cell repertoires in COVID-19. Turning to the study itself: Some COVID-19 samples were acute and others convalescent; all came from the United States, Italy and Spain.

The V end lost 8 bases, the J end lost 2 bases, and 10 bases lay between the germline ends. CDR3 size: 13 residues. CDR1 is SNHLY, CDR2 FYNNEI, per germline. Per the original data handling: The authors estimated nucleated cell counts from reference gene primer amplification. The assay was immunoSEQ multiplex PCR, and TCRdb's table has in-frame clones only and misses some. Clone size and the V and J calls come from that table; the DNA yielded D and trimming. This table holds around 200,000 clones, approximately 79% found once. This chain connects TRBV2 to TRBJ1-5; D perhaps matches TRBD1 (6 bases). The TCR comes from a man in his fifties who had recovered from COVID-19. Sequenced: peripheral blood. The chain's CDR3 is CASGTLGNQPQHF. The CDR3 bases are TGTGCCAGCGGGACATTGGGCAATCAGCCCCAGCATTTT.